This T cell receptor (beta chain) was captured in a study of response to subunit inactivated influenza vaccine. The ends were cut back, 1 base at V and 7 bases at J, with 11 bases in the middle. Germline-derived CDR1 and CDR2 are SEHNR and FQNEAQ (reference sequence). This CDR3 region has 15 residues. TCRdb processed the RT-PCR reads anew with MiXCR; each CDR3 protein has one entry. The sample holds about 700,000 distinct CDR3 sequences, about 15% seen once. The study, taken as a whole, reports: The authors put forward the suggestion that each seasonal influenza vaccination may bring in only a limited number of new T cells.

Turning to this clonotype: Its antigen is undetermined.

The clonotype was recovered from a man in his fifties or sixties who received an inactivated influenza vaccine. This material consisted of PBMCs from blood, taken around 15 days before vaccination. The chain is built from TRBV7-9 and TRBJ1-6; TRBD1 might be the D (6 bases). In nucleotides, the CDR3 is TGTGCCAGCAGCTTAGGGACAGTTAAGAATTCACCCCTCCACTTT. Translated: CASSLGTVKNSPLHF.